Below, 20 T cell receptor beta chains from the same sample are listed, as sequenced in a study of T cells in Graves' hyperthyroidism and ophthalmopathy. Amplification of TCR beta CDR3 regions used RNA as the template. First-round RT-PCR of the TCR CDR3 relied on the HTBI primer set. TCRdb reanalysed the multiplex PCR reads using MiXCR and keeps one entry per CDR3 protein. The sample has over 300,000 distinct CDR3 sequences; around 15% are singletons. Sequenced: blood. The source of these receptors is a woman aged 40-49 years with Graves' ophthalmopathy.

This clonotype was counted many times. The CDR3 is CASRSGGQRSYEQYF. The CDR3 nucleotides read TGTGCCAGCAGGTCGGGCGGTCAGAGGAGCTACGAGCAGTACTTC. The chain recombines TRBV6-1 with TRBJ2-7; D gene unclear. V lost 6 bases and J lost 3, with 18 bases in between. The CDR3 covers 15 residues. The germline gives CDR1 MNHNS, CDR2 SASEGT.

This clonotype was picked up many times. V usage is TRBV10-3 and J usage is TRBJ2-7; no clear D. Germline V gene lookup returns CDR1 ENHRY and CDR2 SYGVKD. The length of the CDR3 is 13 residues. V was pared by 4 bases and J by 3 bases, with 10 bases between. The CDR3 DNA is TGTGCCATCAGTGTCCACAATTACTACGAGCAGTACTTC. Its translation is CAISVHNYYEQYF.

At least ten counts were recorded for this clonotype. The chain couples TRBV7-2 to TRBJ2-3; D is possibly TRBD1 or TRBD2 (6 bases each). Per germline, CDR1 SGHTA and CDR2 FQGNSA. There are 15 residues in the CDR3. V was pared by 1 base and J by 3 bases, with 11 bases between. The CDR3, as DNA: TGTGCCAGCAGCTTAGATGGGGGGCCGACAGATACGCAGTATTTT. Translating it yields CASSLDGGPTDTQYF.

In this sample, this clonotype turned up many times. This chain uses TRBV10-3 with TRBJ2-5, with 7 bases matching TRBD1. The CDR3 is 15 amino acids. Germline loops: CDR1 ENHRY, CDR2 SYGVKD. After removal of 11 bases from V and 5 bases from J, the junction contained 17 bases not matched to a gene. CDR3 nucleotides: TGTGCCTCGCTACCCCAACAGGGGATTTCTGAGACCCAGTACTTC. Protein: CASLPQQGISETQYF.

This clonotype occurred many times. This rearrangement joins TRBV25-1 to TRBJ2-3, with D uncertain. Germline CDR1 reads MGHDK; CDR2 reads SYGVNS. The CDR3 covers 12 residues. Trimming removed 3 bases at V and 4 bases at J, with 5 bases between. DNA of the CDR3: TGTGCCAGCAGTGAGACATCAGATACGCAGTATTTT. The encoded protein is CASSETSDTQYF.

At least ten counts were recorded for this clonotype. The chain couples TRBV20-1 to TRBJ1-2; a possible D gene is TRBD1 (5 bases). V lost 6 bases, J lost 5 bases, and 16 bases lay in between. This CDR3 spans 13 amino acids. Looked up from germline, CDR1 is DFQATT and CDR2 is SNEGSKA (reference sequence). The CDR3 loop is CSATRVGEYGYTF. CDR3 nucleotide sequence: TGCAGTGCCACCAGGGTGGGCGAGTATGGCTACACCTTC.

This chain links TRBV15 with TRBJ1-4; D is uncertain. V gave up 8 bases and J gave up 0 bases, with 13 bases separating them. This CDR3 spans 15 amino acids. CDR1 LNHNV and CDR2 YYDKDF come from the germline V gene (reference sequence). Here the CDR3 reads CATSSVGATNEKLFF. Here the CDR3 DNA reads TGTGCCACCTCGAGTGTGGGTGCAACTAATGAAAAACTGTTTTTT.

This clonotype was counted many times. The chain joins TRBV29-1 to TRBJ2-7; D is perhaps TRBD1 (5 bases). Germline V lookup: CDR1 SQVTM, CDR2 ANQGSEA. This CDR3 spans 12 amino acids. V shed 4 bases and J shed 6 bases, with 13 bases lying between them. The CDR3: CSVAVTGAEQYF. The DNA for the CDR3 is TGCAGCGTTGCCGTCACAGGTGCCGAGCAGTACTTC.

As to this clonotype: At one of its ends the junction is not consistent with the germline gene, which may arise from a read error. CDR3 in DNA: TGCGCCAGCAACTTGATGGGCCTGGAAGGCTACACCTTC. Its translation: CASNLMGLEGYTF. The chain is built from TRBV5-1 and TRBJ1-2; D not certain. Per germline, CDR1 SGHRS and CDR2 YFSETQ. The CDR3 extends over 13 amino acids.

This sequence joins TRBV5-8 and TRBJ2-6, with no clear D. V lost 1 base, J lost 4 bases, and 9 bases lay in between. The CDR3 contains 15 residues. CDR1 is SGHTS, CDR2 YDEGEE, per germline. The CDR3 coding sequence is TGTGCCAGCAGCTTGAATGGCGCCGGGGCCAACGTCCTGACTTTC. Translating it yields CASSLNGAGANVLTF.

This clonotype was found a few times. This sequence joins TRBV6-1 and TRBJ2-5; D may correspond to TRBD1 or TRBD2 (5 bases each). Germline assignment: CDR1 MNHNS and CDR2 SASEGT. The CDR3 is 13 residues long. Trimming cost V 6 bases and J 1 base, with 9 bases left between them. The CDR3, as DNA: TGTGCCAGCAGGGGTGGGGGCCAAGAGACCCAGTACTTC. This gives the protein CASRGGGQETQYF.

This clonotype showed up many times. This chain connects TRBV2 to TRBJ2-6; D possibly corresponds to TRBD1 (5 bases). CDR3 length equals 16 residues. Germline V gene lookup returns CDR1 SNHLY and CDR2 FYNNEI. V was shortened by 6 bases and J by 0 bases, with 12 bases between the two germline ends. Here the CDR3 reads CASRIERGSGANVLTF. The CDR3 nucleotides are TGTGCCAGCAGAATTGAAAGGGGCTCTGGGGCCAACGTCCTGACTTTC.

This clonotype was detected ten times or more. The rearrangement links TRBV29-1 to TRBJ2-5, with D possibly called TRBD1 or TRBD2 (5 bases each). Trimming removed 2 bases at V and 9 bases at J, with 22 bases between. The CDR3 covers 15 residues. Germline CDR1 is SQVTM and CDR2 is ANQGSEA. CDR3 sequence reads: CSVERPTGPQMAQYF. For the CDR3, the DNA is TGCAGCGTTGAACGACCAACGGGACCCCAAATGGCCCAGTACTTC.

As regards this clonotype: The conserved phenylalanine or tryptophan is not found at the CDR3 terminus, so this likely reflects a read error. The J gene is TRBJ1-5, the V gene TRBV20-1; D may be TRBD1 (5 bases). The germline V gene has CDR1 DFQATT and CDR2 SNEGSKA (reference sequence). The CDR3 runs to 14 residues. With 3 bases removed from V and 5 bases from J, the gap between germline ends came to 14 bases. The CDR3 bases are TGCAGTGCTAGGGCCGGGACTGGATATCAGCCCCAGCATCTT. Amino acids: CSARAGTGYQPQHL.

This clonotype appeared many times. V and J are TRBV7-9 and TRBJ1-2, with TRBD1 as a possible D gene (6 bases). Germline CDR1 SEHNR, CDR2 FQNEAQ (reference sequence). Trimming took off 5 bases at V and 4 bases at J, with 14 bases between the two ends. This CDR3 is 14 amino acids long. The CDR3 loop reads CASSQTQGIYGYTF. The CDR3 bases are TGTGCCAGCAGCCAGACGCAGGGGATCTATGGCTACACCTTC.

The chain recombines TRBV6-1 with TRBJ2-1; 8 nucleotides line up with TRBD1. Germline V gene lookup returns CDR1 MNHNS and CDR2 SASEGT. The CDR3 consists of 15 residues. Unmatched junction bases numbered 10, after V lost 4 bases and J lost 8 bases. CDR3 in amino acids: CASSAARGPRDEQFF. CDR3 coding DNA: TGTGCCAGCAGTGCAGCCAGGGGGCCCCGGGATGAGCAGTTCTTC.

This clonotype was seen at least ten times. This chain joins TRBV11-3 and TRBJ2-5; D gene ambiguous. V shed 2 bases and J shed 5 bases, with 6 bases lying between them. Germline lookup yields CDR1 SGHNT and CDR2 YENEEA. CDR3 length: 12 residues. The CDR3 sequence: CASSLNEETQYF. Written as DNA, the CDR3 is TGTGCCAGCAGCTTAAACGAGGAGACCCAGTACTTC.

The J gene is TRBJ2-1, the V gene TRBV7-9, with 11 nucleotides matching TRBD2. The germline CDR1 and CDR2 sequences are SEHNR and FQNEAQ (reference sequence). J was trimmed by 9 bases and V by 4 bases; bases with no gene match: 5. The CDR3 sequence is 14 residues long. The CDR3 protein is CASSSTSGASEQFF. The CDR3 coding sequence is TGTGCCAGCAGCTCGACTAGCGGGGCTTCTGAGCAGTTCTTC.

The chain uses TRBV28 and TRBJ1-1; no definite D call. From germline, CDR1 is MDHEN and CDR2 SYDVKM. The CDR3 is made up of 14 amino acids. The V and J ends lost 7 bases and 0 bases respectively, with 12 bases between them. CDR3 DNA sequence: TGTGCCAGCACCCCTGGACCGTTGAACACTGAAGCTTTCTTT. This sequence encodes CASTPGPLNTEAFF.

This clonotype was recorded many times. The V call is TRBV29-1, the J call TRBJ1-2; D uncertain. Trimming removed 0 bases from V and 5 bases from J, with 16 bases in between. The CDR3 loop spans 15 amino acids. CDR1 is SQVTM and CDR2 is ANQGSEA in the germline V gene. This chain's CDR3 is CSVEDRIGPSYGYTF. CDR3 DNA: TGCAGCGTTGAAGATCGCATAGGACCCTCTTATGGCTACACCTTC.